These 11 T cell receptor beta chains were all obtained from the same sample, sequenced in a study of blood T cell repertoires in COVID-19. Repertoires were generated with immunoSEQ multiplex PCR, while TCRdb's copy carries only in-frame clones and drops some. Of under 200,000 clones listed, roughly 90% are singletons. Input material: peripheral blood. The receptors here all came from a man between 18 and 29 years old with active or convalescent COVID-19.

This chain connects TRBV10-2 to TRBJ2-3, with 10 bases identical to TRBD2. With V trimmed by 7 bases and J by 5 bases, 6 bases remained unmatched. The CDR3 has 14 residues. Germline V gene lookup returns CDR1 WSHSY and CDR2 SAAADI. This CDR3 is CASKKREGKDTQYF. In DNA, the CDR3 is TGCGCCAGCAAGAAGCGGGAGGGAAAAGATACGCAGTATTTT.

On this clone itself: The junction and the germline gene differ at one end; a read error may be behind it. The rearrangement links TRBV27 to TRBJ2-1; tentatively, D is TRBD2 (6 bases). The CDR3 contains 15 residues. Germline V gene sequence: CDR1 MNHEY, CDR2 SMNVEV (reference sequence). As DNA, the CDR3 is TGTGCCAGCGGTTTCCTAGCGAACTACTTGGATGAGCAGTTCTTC. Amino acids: CASGFLANYLDEQFF.

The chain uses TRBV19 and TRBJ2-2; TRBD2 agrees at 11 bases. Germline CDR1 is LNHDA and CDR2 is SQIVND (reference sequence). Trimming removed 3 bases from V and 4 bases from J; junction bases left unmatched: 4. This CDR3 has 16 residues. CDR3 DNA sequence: TGTGCCAGTAGTATCCCTAGCGGGGGGAGCACCGGGGAGCTGTTTTTT. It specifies CASSIPSGGSTGELFF.

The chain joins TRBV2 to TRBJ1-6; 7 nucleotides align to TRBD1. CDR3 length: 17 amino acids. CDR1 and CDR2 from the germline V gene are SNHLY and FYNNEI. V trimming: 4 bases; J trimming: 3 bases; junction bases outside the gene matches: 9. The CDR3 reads CASSAGDSPVYNSPLHF. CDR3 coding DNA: TGTGCCAGCAGTGCCGGGGACAGCCCCGTCTATAATTCACCCCTCCACTTT.

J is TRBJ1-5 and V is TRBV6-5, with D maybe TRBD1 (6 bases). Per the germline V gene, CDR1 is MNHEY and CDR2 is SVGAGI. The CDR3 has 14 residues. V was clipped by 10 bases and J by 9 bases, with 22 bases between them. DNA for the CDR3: TGTGCCACCCTGGGACACCCCGAGGGGTGGCCCCAGCATTTT. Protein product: CATLGHPEGWPQHF.

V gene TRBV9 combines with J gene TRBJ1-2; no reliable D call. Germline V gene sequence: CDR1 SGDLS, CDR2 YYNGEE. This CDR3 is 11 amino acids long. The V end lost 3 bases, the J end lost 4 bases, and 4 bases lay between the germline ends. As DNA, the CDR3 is TGTGCCAGCAGCGGCGCCTATGGCTACACCTTC. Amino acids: CASSGAYGYTF.

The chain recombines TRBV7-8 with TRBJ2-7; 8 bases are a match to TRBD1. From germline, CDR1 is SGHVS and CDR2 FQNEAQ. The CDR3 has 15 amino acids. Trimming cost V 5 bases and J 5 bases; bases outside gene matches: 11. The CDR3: CASSPSRTGSNEQYF. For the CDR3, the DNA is TGTGCCAGCAGCCCTAGCCGGACAGGGAGCAACGAGCAGTACTTC.

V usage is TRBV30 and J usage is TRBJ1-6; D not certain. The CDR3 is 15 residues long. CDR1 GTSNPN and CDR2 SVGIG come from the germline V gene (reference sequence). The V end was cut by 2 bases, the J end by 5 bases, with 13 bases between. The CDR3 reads CAWSTMAFNNSPLHF. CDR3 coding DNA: TGTGCCTGGAGTACAATGGCTTTCAATAATTCACCCCTCCACTTT.

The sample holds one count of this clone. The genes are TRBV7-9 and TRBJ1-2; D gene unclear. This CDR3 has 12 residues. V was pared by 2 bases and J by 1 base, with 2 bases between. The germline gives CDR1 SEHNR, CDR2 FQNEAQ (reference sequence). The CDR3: CASSLLNYGYTF. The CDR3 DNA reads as TGTGCCAGCAGCTTACTTAACTATGGCTACACCTTC.

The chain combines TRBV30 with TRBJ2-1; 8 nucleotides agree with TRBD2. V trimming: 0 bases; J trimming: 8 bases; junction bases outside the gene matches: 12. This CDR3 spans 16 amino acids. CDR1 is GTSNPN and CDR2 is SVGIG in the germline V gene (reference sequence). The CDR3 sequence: CAWSVQGLGGEYEQFF. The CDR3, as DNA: TGTGCCTGGAGTGTACAGGGACTAGGCGGGGAATATGAGCAGTTCTTC.

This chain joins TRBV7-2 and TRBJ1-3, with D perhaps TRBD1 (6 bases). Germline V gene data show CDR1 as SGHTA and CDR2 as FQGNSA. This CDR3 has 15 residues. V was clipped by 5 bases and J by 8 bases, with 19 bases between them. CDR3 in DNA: TGTGCCAGCAGCCCTCCAGGGGTTGGGTTACACACCATATATTTT. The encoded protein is CASSPPGVGLHTIYF.